This TCR beta chain was documented in a study of PD-L1 blockade in urothelial cancer. Overall study: About 90% of the roughly 30 patients were men with bladder-origin urothelial cancer. Researchers found blood samples held a median of approximately 150,000 T cells.

The CDR3 extends over 15 amino acids. Trimming removed 5 bases from V and 3 bases from J, with 14 bases in between. The germline CDR1 and CDR2 sequences are MNHEY and SMNVEV (reference sequence). Some clones are missing from TCRdb's copy, which holds only in-frame ones; the method was immunoSEQ multiplex PCR. The sample consists of approximately 110,000 clones, roughly 84% of them appearing once. The sequencing here drew on PBMCs, taken around atezolizumab (anti-PD-L1) treatment. This TCR was sampled from a man aged 45-65 years with urothelial cancer. This chain links TRBV27 with TRBJ2-1; weak D call: TRBD2 (6 bases). The CDR3 coding sequence is TGTGCCAGCAGTCCCCAGGAGGGAAACTACAATGAGCAGTTCTTC. Its translation: CASSPQEGNYNEQFF.